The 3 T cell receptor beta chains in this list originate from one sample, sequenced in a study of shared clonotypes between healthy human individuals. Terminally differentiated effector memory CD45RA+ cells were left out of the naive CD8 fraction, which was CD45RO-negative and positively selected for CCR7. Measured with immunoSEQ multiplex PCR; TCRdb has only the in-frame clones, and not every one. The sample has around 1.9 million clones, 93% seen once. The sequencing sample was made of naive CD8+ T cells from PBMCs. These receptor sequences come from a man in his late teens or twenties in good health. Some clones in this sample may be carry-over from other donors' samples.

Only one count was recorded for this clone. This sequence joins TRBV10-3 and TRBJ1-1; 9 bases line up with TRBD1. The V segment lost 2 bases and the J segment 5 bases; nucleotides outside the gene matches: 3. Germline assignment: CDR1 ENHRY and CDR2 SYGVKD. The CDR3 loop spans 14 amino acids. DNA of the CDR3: TGTGCCATCAGTGAGACAGGGGGCCGGACTGAAGCTTTCTTT. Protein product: CAISETGGRTEAFF.

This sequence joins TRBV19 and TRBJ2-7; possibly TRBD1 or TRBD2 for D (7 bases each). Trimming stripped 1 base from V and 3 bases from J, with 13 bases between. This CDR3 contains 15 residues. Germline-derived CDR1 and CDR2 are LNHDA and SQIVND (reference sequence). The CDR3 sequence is CASSIVTGRDYEQYF. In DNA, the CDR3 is TGTGCCAGTAGTATAGTGACAGGGAGGGACTACGAGCAGTACTTC.

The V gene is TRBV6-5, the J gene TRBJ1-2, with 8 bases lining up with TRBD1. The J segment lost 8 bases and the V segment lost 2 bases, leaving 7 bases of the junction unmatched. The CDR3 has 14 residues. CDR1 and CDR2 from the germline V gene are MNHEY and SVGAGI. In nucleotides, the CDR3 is TGTGCCAGCAGTTACCCGGGACAGGAGGAAGGCTACACCTTC. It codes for CASSYPGQEEGYTF.